The 30 T cell receptor beta chains presented below share a single source sample, sequenced in a study of cytomegalovirus exposure and HLA in healthy donors. Using immunoSEQ multiplex PCR, the repertoire was profiled, and TCRdb retains in-frame clones only, with some absent. The table shows a few hundred thousand clones, with 90% occurring only once. Source material: PBMCs. The receptors stem from a young woman in good health and CMV-seronegative.

The gene calls are TRBV6-5 and TRBJ2-3; 9 nucleotides match TRBD1. The CDR3 covers 16 residues. CDR1 and CDR2 from the germline V gene are MNHEY and SVGAGI. J gave up 4 bases and V 0 bases, and 5 bases lay outside the gene matches. CDR3 DNA: TGTGCCAGCAGTTACTCGGGACAGGGTAGCCCAGATACGCAGTATTTT. It codes for CASSYSGQGSPDTQYF.

The V gene is TRBV5-4, the J gene TRBJ2-1, with 10 bases matching TRBD1. CDR1 and CDR2 (germline): SGHNT, YYREEE (reference sequence). This CDR3 is 13 amino acids long. The trim removed 2 bases at V and 9 bases at J, leaving 2 bases unmatched. The CDR3 reads CASSFGQGGEQFF. For the CDR3, the DNA is TGTGCCAGCAGCTTCGGACAGGGGGGTGAGCAGTTCTTC.

CDR3 DNA: TGTGCCAGCGAGGCAATGGGAGCCCCTCAAGAGACCCAGTACTTC. It is translated as CASEAMGAPQETQYF. The chain is built from TRBV5-6 and TRBJ2-5, with D perhaps TRBD2 (5 bases). This CDR3 has 15 residues. The germline gives CDR1 SGHDT, CDR2 YYEEEE. V was shortened by 7 bases and J by 2 bases, with 18 bases between the two germline ends.

This chain joins TRBV9 and TRBJ2-3, with TRBD2 matching 8 bases. CDR1 and CDR2 (germline): SGDLS, YYNGEE. The J segment lost 9 bases and the V segment lost 0 bases, leaving 0 bases of the junction unmatched. The CDR3 runs 12 residues. CDR3 protein: CASSVVAGTQYF. CDR3 coding DNA: TGTGCCAGCAGCGTAGTAGCGGGGACGCAGTATTTT. The whole variable domain, filled in from reference TRBV9 and TRBJ2-3, reads DSGVTQTPKHLITATGQRVTLRCSPRSGDLSVYWYQQSLDQGLQFLIQYYNGEERAKGNILERFSAQQFPDLHSELNLSSLELGDSALYFCASSVVAGTQYFGPGTRLTVL.

The rearrangement uses TRBV10-3 and TRBJ1-1; possible D gene TRBD1, 5 bases. Germline values: CDR1 ENHRY, CDR2 SYGVKD. The CDR3 runs 15 residues. Deletions cut 4 bases from V and 1 base from J, with 13 bases between. The CDR3 bases are TGTGCCATCAGTGTGGGCACAGGTTCGAACACTGAAGCTTTCTTT. Translation: CAISVGTGSNTEAFF.

This sequence joins TRBV7-9 and TRBJ2-3; 10 bases line up with TRBD2. This CDR3 comprises 15 residues. Losses at the gene ends were 5 bases for V and 1 base for J; bases not matched to a gene: 3. Germline CDR1 and CDR2: SEHNR and FQNEAQ (reference sequence). CDR3 coding DNA: TGTGCCAGCAGCCCGACTAGCGGGCGCACAGATACGCAGTATTTT. Amino acid sequence: CASSPTSGRTDTQYF.

The chain is built from TRBV28 and TRBJ1-3; D is perhaps TRBD1 (6 bases). The ends were cut back, 8 bases at V and 0 bases at J, with 11 bases in the middle. The CDR3 is 14 residues long. Germline values: CDR1 MDHEN, CDR2 SYDVKM. CDR3 DNA sequence: TGTGCCAGCGGAAGAGGGGGCTCTGGAAACACCATATATTTT. It specifies CASGRGGSGNTIYF. The whole variable domain, remainder taken from reference TRBV28 and TRBJ1-3, is DVKVTQSSRYLVKRTGEKVFLECVQDMDHENMFWYRQDPGLGLRLIYFSYDVKMKEKGDIPEGYSVSREKKERFSLILESASTNQTSMYLCASGRGGSGNTIYFGEGSWLTVV.

The CDR3 DNA is TGTGCCAGCAGCGTGGACTGGCAAGAGACCCAGTACTTC. Protein: CASSVDWQETQYF. V gene TRBV11-2 combines with J gene TRBJ2-5; a possible D gene is TRBD2 (5 bases). The V gene lost 5 bases and the J gene lost 2 bases, with 9 bases spanning the gap. The CDR3 runs 13 residues. Germline lookup yields CDR1 SGHAT and CDR2 FQNNGV.

CDR3 amino acids: CASSYGQGVYGYTF. CDR3 sequence (DNA): TGTGCCAGCAGCTACGGACAGGGAGTCTATGGCTACACCTTC. This chain links TRBV7-9 with TRBJ1-2, with 8 bases aligning to TRBD1. V lost 4 bases and J lost 4; bases outside the gene matches: 5. Per germline, CDR1 SEHNR and CDR2 FQNEAQ (reference sequence). CDR3 size: 14 residues.

This chain joins TRBV5-1 and TRBJ1-2; 10 nucleotides match TRBD1. Germline V gene data show CDR1 as SGHRS and CDR2 as YFSETQ. The CDR3 is 13 residues long. With 0 bases clipped from V and 8 bases from J, the junction kept 1 base outside the gene matches. Here the CDR3 reads CASSLGQGAGYTF. CDR3 bases: TGCGCCAGCAGCTTGGGACAGGGGGCCGGCTACACCTTC.

The V call is TRBV28, the J call TRBJ2-2, with 12 bases identical to TRBD1. Germline CDR1 is MDHEN and CDR2 is SYDVKM. CDR3 size: 19 residues. Trimming took 7 bases from V and 6 from J; bases not matched to a gene: 18. The DNA of the CDR3 is TGTGCCAGCACCCTAGATCTCTTCCCCGGGACAGGGGGCCCCGGGGAGCTGTTTTTT. It specifies CASTLDLFPGTGGPGELFF.

J is TRBJ1-6 and V is TRBV7-6, with 7 bases lining up with TRBD1. V lost 5 bases to trimming and J lost 7 bases; unmatched junction nucleotides: 2. This CDR3 is 13 amino acids long. CDR1 is SGHVS, CDR2 FNYEAQ, per germline. CDR3 amino acids: CASSRDSNSPLHF. The DNA of the CDR3 is TGTGCCAGCAGCCGGGACAGCAATTCACCCCTCCACTTT.

This chain links TRBV9 with TRBJ1-1; 7 bases line up with TRBD1. J was trimmed by 11 bases and V by 3 bases; bases with no gene match: 19. The CDR3 is made up of 16 amino acids. Germline lookup yields CDR1 SGDLS and CDR2 YYNGEE. CDR3 protein: CASSARPGQLEIRAFF. DNA for the CDR3: TGTGCCAGCAGCGCCCGTCCGGGACAGTTGGAGATTAGGGCTTTCTTT.

The chain links TRBV28 to TRBJ2-1; 9 bases match TRBD1. The CDR3 runs to 14 residues. CDR1 is MDHEN, CDR2 SYDVKM, per germline. The V gene end was trimmed by 6 bases and the J gene end by 7 bases; junction bases not matched to a gene: 7. CDR3 protein: CASSRDRVLNEQFF. CDR3 in DNA: TGTGCCAGCAGCCGGGACAGGGTATTGAATGAGCAGTTCTTC.

The chain links TRBV6-6 to TRBJ2-5; D gene ambiguous. The CDR3 covers 12 residues. V lost 4 bases, J lost 3 bases, and 6 bases lay in between. Germline V gene data show CDR1 as MNHNY and CDR2 as SVGAGI (reference sequence). The CDR3 reads CASSSAEETQYF. The CDR3 DNA is TGTGCCAGCAGTTCGGCGGAAGAGACCCAGTACTTC.

This clone was observed a few times. This chain connects TRBV4-2 to TRBJ1-2, with a weak D call TRBD1 (6 bases). Germline CDR1 reads LGHNA; CDR2 reads YNFKEQ. The CDR3 contains 15 residues. Trimming took 0 bases from V and 0 from J, leaving 8 bases between them. Here the CDR3 reads CASSQEGHTNYGYTF. Written as DNA, the CDR3 is TGTGCCAGCAGCCAAGAGGGACATACTAACTATGGCTACACCTTC.

The rearrangement uses TRBV9 and TRBJ2-6; TRBD2 is a possible D gene (6 bases). Germline lookup yields CDR1 SGDLS and CDR2 YYNGEE. V was cut by 4 bases and J by 0 bases, with 17 bases left in between. The CDR3 runs to 18 residues. CDR3 nucleotides: TGTGCCAGCAGCACCCGGGAGACCCTTAGCTCTGGGGCCAACGTCCTGACTTTC. Its protein is CASSTRETLSSGANVLTF.

In its sample, this clone was seen once. The chain joins TRBV25-1 to TRBJ1-1; D is ambiguous. Germline V gives CDR1 MGHDK, CDR2 SYGVNS. The CDR3 totals 15 residues. V was clipped by 1 base and J by 0 bases, with 9 bases between them. The CDR3 bases are TGTGCCAGCAGTGAATGGGGAGAATTGAACACTGAAGCTTTCTTT. It specifies CASSEWGELNTEAFF.

The chain links TRBV7-3 to TRBJ2-7; 7 bases are a match to TRBD1. Germline trimming cut 0 bases from V and 6 bases from J; bases unmatched to any gene: 11. Germline assignment: CDR1 SGHTA and CDR2 FQGTGA. The CDR3 spans 16 residues. The CDR3 nucleotides are TGTGCCAGCAGCTTAACAGGTGTAGGGGGCGATCCCGAGCAGTACTTC. Translated: CASSLTGVGGDPEQYF.

J is TRBJ1-5 and V is TRBV5-5; D uncertain. Germline CDR1 reads SGHKS; CDR2 reads YYEKEE (reference sequence). Between the trimmed V and J ends, which lost 4 bases and 6 bases, there was a span of 11 bases. CDR3 length: 13 amino acids. CDR3: CASSPGTGQPQHF. In nucleotides, the CDR3 is TGTGCCAGCAGCCCTGGTACGGGTCAGCCCCAGCATTTT.

The V gene is TRBV7-9, the J gene TRBJ2-7, with 8 bases lining up with TRBD1. The germline CDR1 and CDR2 sequences are SEHNR and FQNEAQ (reference sequence). The CDR3 covers 14 residues. Trimming took 6 bases from V and 2 from J; bases not matched to a gene: 6. Here the CDR3 DNA reads TGTGCCAGCAGACTCGGGACAGGTACCTACGAGCAGTACTTC. Protein sequence: CASRLGTGTYEQYF.

This chain joins TRBV7-3 and TRBJ2-3, with 10 nucleotides matching TRBD2. The V and J ends lost 5 bases and 3 bases, in that order; junction bases with no gene match: 8. The CDR3 length is 16 residues. Germline V CDR1 and CDR2: SGHTA, FQGTGA. The CDR3 sequence: CASSHTGTSATDTQYF. The DNA for the CDR3 is TGTGCCAGCAGCCACACCGGGACTAGCGCAACAGATACGCAGTATTTT.

The table lists this clone with a few counts. The chain has TRBV27 and TRBJ1-5; TRBD1 matches 7 bases. The germline V gene has CDR1 MNHEY and CDR2 SMNVEV (reference sequence). Trimming at V came to 7 bases and at J to 3 bases, leaving 12 bases not matched to a gene. The CDR3 consists of 16 residues. The CDR3 loop is CASNLEGGPTNQPQHF. The CDR3 DNA follows: TGTGCCAGCAACCTAGAAGGGGGCCCTACCAATCAGCCCCAGCATTTT.

This chain uses TRBV5-1 with TRBJ2-3, with 9 bases aligning to TRBD1. Unmatched junction bases numbered 1, after V lost 1 base and J lost 1 base. CDR1 is SGHRS and CDR2 is YFSETQ in the germline V gene. The CDR3 length is 15 residues. The CDR3 protein is CASSLRTGGTDTQYF. Written as DNA, the CDR3 is TGCGCCAGCAGCTTGAGGACAGGGGGCACAGATACGCAGTATTTT.

The chain links TRBV5-6 to TRBJ2-1, with 7 bases fitting TRBD2. The trim removed 6 bases at V and 4 bases at J, leaving 7 bases unmatched. The CDR3 extends over 14 amino acids. Germline V gives CDR1 SGHDT, CDR2 YYEEEE. The CDR3 DNA is TGTGCCAGCATCGTAGGCGGGGGATACAATGAGCAGTTCTTC. It specifies CASIVGGGYNEQFF. Based on the CDR3 plus reference TRBV5-6 and TRBJ2-1, the full variable domain is DAGVTQSPTHLIKTRGQQVTLRCSPKSGHDTVSWYQQALGQGPQFIFQYYEEEERQRGNFPDRFSGHQFPNYSSELNVNALLLGDSALYLCASIVGGGYNEQFFGPGTRLTVL.

This rearrangement joins TRBV4-3 to TRBJ1-2, with unresolved D. Germline V lookup: CDR1 LGHNA, CDR2 YSLEER. The germline V and J ends were trimmed by 6 bases and 5 bases, with 19 bases remaining between them. CDR3 length equals 15 residues. This chain's CDR3 is CASSPEQTYGYGYTF. In DNA form, the CDR3 reads TGCGCCAGCAGTCCAGAACAGACCTATGGGTATGGCTACACCTTC.

The genes are TRBV29-1 and TRBJ1-2; 7 positions agree with TRBD1. The CDR3 runs to 13 residues. Germline-derived CDR1 and CDR2 are SQVTM and ANQGSEA. The V gene end was trimmed by 7 bases and the J gene end by 7 bases; junction bases not matched to a gene: 12. CDR3 residues: CSGLLAGGLGYTF. Here the CDR3 DNA reads TGCAGCGGGTTATTGGCAGGGGGACTTGGCTACACCTTC. The full variable domain, its missing parts supplied by reference TRBV29-1 and TRBJ1-2, is SAVISQKPSRDICQRGTSLTIQCQVDSQVTMMFWYRQQPGQSLTLIATANQGSEATYESGFVIDKFPISRPNLTFSTLTVSNMSPEDSSIYLCSGLLAGGLGYTFGSGTRLTVV.

This sequence joins TRBV5-1 and TRBJ2-1; TRBD2 agrees at 12 bases. This CDR3 has 16 amino acids. Germline V gene sequence: CDR1 SGHRS, CDR2 YFSETQ. The V segment lost 4 bases and the J segment 4 bases; nucleotides outside the gene matches: 6. The CDR3 is CASSELAGGRYNEQFF. The CDR3 DNA is TGCGCCAGCAGCGAGCTAGCGGGGGGGCGTTACAATGAGCAGTTCTTC.

This chain joins TRBV7-9 and TRBJ2-1, with D perhaps matching TRBD2 (6 bases). V lost 3 bases and J lost 8, with 17 bases in between. Germline V gives CDR1 SEHNR, CDR2 FQNEAQ (reference sequence). This CDR3 has 15 residues. The DNA for the CDR3 is TGTGCCAGCAGCTTCCCGGGACTTCCCTCGGATGAGCAGTTCTTC. Residues: CASSFPGLPSDEQFF.

V and J are TRBV28 and TRBJ2-7; 7 bases agree with TRBD1. This CDR3 comprises 13 residues. V lost 8 bases and J lost 0; bases outside the gene matches: 4. Germline assignment: CDR1 MDHEN and CDR2 SYDVKM. CDR3 DNA sequence: TGTGCCAGCGCGAGGGGGCTCTCCTACGAGCAGTACTTC. It translates to CASARGLSYEQYF.